This TCR beta chain was obtained from a study of a mutant IDH1 vaccine in newly diagnosed glioma. Study as a whole: Visits designated V12 and V13 were conducted at weeks 35 and 47, respectively.

About this clone: Its specificity is unknown.

The protocol was immunoSEQ multiplex PCR, while the TCRdb copy is restricted to in-frame clones and leaves out a portion. The table lists under 40,000 clones, 80% of them singletons. Time point: week 35, safety follow-up. Mutant IDH1 20-mer peptide, at 300 ug, made up each vaccine dose, with topical imiquimod. Germline values: CDR1 GTSNPN, CDR2 SVGIG (reference sequence). The ends were cut back, 2 bases at V and 5 bases at J, with 21 bases in the middle. This CDR3 comprises 16 residues. The TCR originated in a man aged 35 to 55 with glioma. Some clones in this sample may be carry-over from other donors' samples. Sequencing was performed on PBMCs, taken from a glioma patient whose treatment included an IDH1 peptide vaccine. This chain connects TRBV30 to TRBJ2-5; D possibly corresponds to TRBD2 (6 bases). The CDR3 protein is CAWSSPYLAGMETQYF. The CDR3 bases are TGTGCCTGGAGTTCCCCCTACCTTGCGGGGATGGAGACCCAGTACTTC.